These 3 T cell receptor beta chains originate from one sample sequenced in a study of identical twins. TCRdb passed the 5' RACE reads through MiXCR, listing each CDR3 protein once. The sample records about 720,000 distinct CDR3 sequences, 18% being singletons. This sample also belongs to another study, concerning T cells expressing NK-cell markers.

Specimen: PBMCs. The source of these receptors is a woman under 30 in good health.

This clonotype was counted at least ten times. The chain employs TRBV3-1 and TRBJ2-7, with D uncertain. Germline V gene sequence: CDR1 LGHDT, CDR2 YNNKEL (reference sequence). CDR3 length: 10 residues. V lost 3 bases, J lost 6 bases, and 3 bases lay in between. In DNA form, the CDR3 reads TGTGCCAGCAGCCAGGGCGAGCAGTACTTC. It specifies CASSQGEQYF.

The rearrangement links TRBV11-2 to TRBJ1-6; perhaps TRBD1 as D (6 bases). Germline V gene data show CDR1 as SGHAT and CDR2 as FQNNGV. With 5 bases removed from V and 10 bases from J, the gap between germline ends came to 18 bases. The CDR3 is made up of 15 amino acids. This chain's CDR3 is CASSTTAGARSPLHF. CDR3 nucleotide sequence: TGTGCCAGCAGCACAACCGCGGGGGCAAGGTCACCCCTCCACTTT.

This sequence joins TRBV4-2 and TRBJ1-2, with D possibly TRBD1 on 6 matching bases. Germline V gene data show CDR1 as LGHNA and CDR2 as YNFKEQ. V dropped 4 bases and J dropped 4 bases, with 25 bases sitting between them. This CDR3 has 18 residues. The chain's CDR3 is CASSPNLNTDRDSYGYTF. Written as DNA, the CDR3 is TGTGCCAGCAGCCCAAACCTAAATACGGACAGAGACAGCTATGGCTACACCTTC.